The 3 T cell receptor beta chains reported below all come from one sample, sequenced in a study of T cells expressing NK-cell markers. TCRdb derives one entry per CDR3 protein from the 5' RACE reads, leaving out DNA. The sample is made up of about 160,000 distinct CDR3 sequences, and the top ten hold roughly 18% of it. Sequenced material: blood T cells: a sorted CD56 or NKG2C T cell subset, CD4+ or CD8+ T cells, or bulk PBMC T cells (not recorded which). These receptors all stem from a woman aged 18-69 years in good health.

The J gene is TRBJ1-2, the V gene TRBV7-8; TCRdb gives TRBD1 as the D gene, but with no DNA this cannot be confirmed. This CDR3 contains 15 residues. The germline V gene has CDR1 SGHVS and CDR2 FQNEAQ. CDR3 region: CASSLALTGRGGYTF.

J is TRBJ1-6 and V is TRBV6-2 or TRBV6-3; without DNA, the TCRdb call of TRBD1 cannot be checked. The CDR3 is 14 residues long. Germline V gives CDR1 MNHEY, CDR2 SVGEGT. The CDR3 sequence: CASSYQGHGSPLHF.

The rearrangement uses TRBV12-3 or TRBV12-4 and TRBJ1-3. The CDR3 has 15 residues. CDR3: CASSFGSASGNTIYF.